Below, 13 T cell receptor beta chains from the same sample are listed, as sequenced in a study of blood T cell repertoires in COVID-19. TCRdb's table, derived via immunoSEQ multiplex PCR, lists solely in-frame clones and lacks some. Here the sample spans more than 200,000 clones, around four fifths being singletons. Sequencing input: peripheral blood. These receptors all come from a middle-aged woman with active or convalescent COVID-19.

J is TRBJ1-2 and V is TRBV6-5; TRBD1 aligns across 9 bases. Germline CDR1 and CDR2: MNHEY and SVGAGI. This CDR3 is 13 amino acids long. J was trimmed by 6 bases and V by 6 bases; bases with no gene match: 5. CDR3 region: CASRRQGENGYTF. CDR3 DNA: TGTGCCAGCAGACGACAGGGGGAGAATGGCTACACCTTC.

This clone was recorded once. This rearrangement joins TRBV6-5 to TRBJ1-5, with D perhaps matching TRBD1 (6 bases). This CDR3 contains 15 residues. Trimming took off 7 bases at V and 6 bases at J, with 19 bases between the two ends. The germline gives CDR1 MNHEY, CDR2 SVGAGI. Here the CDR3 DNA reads TGTGCCAGCAAAAACACACAGGGATCCGTTCAGCCCCAGCATTTT. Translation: CASKNTQGSVQPQHF.

The CDR3 bases are TGTGCCAGCAGCAATGGTCGAGGGGCGGGGGCCTATGGCTACACCTTC. Its protein product is CASSNGRGAGAYGYTF. The chain has TRBV21-1 and TRBJ1-2. TRBV21-1 is reported as a pseudogene. CDR3 length equals 16 residues.

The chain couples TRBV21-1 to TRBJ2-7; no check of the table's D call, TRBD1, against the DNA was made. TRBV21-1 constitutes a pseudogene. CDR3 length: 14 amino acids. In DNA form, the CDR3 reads TGTGCCAGCACTCGGGACAGTTTCTTCTACGAGCAGTACTTC. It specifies CASTRDSFFYEQYF.

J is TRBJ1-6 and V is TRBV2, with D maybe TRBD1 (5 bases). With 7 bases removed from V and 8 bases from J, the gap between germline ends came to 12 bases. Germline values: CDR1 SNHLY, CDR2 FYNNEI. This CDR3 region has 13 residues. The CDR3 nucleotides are TGTGCCAGCAAGGAGGGGCCGGATTCACCCCTCCACTTT. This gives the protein CASKEGPDSPLHF.

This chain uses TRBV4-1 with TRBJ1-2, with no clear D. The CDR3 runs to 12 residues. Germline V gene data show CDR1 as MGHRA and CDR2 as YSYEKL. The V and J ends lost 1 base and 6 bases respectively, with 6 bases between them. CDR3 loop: CASSQGTHGYTF. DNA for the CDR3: TGCGCCAGCAGCCAAGGAACACATGGCTACACCTTC.

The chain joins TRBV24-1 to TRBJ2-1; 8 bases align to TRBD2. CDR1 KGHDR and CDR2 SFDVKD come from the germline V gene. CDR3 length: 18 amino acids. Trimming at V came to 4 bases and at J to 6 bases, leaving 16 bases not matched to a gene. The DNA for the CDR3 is TGTGCCACCAGTGACTACCGGACTAGCTTAACCCAGGGCAATGAGCAGTTCTTC. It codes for CATSDYRTSLTQGNEQFF.

The CDR3 nucleotides read TGTGCCAGCAGCTCCAGACAGGGGGCGTTCACTGAAGCTTTCTTT. Its protein is CASSSRQGAFTEAFF. The rearrangement uses TRBV7-9 and TRBJ1-1; 10 positions agree with TRBD1. V lost 4 bases, J lost 4 bases, and 6 bases stayed unmatched. The germline V gene encodes CDR1 SEHNR and CDR2 FQNEAQ (reference sequence). The CDR3 length is 15 residues.

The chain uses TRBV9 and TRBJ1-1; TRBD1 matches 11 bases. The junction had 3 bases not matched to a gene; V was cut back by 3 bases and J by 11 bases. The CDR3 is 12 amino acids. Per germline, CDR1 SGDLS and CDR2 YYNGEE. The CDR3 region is CASSGGQGVAFF. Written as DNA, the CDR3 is TGTGCCAGCAGCGGGGGACAGGGGGTCGCTTTCTTT.

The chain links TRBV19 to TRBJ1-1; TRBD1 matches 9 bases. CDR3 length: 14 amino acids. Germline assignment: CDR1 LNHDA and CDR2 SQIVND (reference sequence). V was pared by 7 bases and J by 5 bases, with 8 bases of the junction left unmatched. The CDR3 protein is CASKWDREETEAFF. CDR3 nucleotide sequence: TGTGCCAGTAAATGGGACAGGGAAGAAACTGAAGCTTTCTTT. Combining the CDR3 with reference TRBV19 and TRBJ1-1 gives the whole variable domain DGGITQSPKYLFRKEGQNVTLSCEQNLNHDAMYWYRQDPGQGLRLIYYSQIVNDFQKGDIAEGYSVSREKKESFPLTVTSAQKNPTAFYLCASKWDREETEAFFGQGTRLTVV.

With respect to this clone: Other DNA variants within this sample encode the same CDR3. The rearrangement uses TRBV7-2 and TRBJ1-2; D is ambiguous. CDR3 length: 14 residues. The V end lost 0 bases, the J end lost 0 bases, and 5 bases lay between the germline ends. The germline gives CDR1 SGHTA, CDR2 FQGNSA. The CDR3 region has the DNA TGTGCCAGCAGCTTAGCGCAGGCTAACTATGGCTACACCTTC. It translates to CASSLAQANYGYTF.

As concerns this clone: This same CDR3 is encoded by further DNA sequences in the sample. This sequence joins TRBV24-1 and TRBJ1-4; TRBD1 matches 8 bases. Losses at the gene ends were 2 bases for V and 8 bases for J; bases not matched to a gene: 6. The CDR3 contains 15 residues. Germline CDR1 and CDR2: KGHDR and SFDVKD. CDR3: CATSDSRGPGEKLFF. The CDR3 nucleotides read TGTGCCACCAGTGATTCCAGGGGGCCTGGGGAAAAACTGTTTTTT.

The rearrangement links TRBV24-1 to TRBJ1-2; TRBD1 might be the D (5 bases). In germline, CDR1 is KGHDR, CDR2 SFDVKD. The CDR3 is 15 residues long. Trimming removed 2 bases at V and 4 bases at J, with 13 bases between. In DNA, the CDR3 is TGTGCCACCAGTGATTCGGGCAGGGTTGCCTATGGCTACACCTTC. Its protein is CATSDSGRVAYGYTF.